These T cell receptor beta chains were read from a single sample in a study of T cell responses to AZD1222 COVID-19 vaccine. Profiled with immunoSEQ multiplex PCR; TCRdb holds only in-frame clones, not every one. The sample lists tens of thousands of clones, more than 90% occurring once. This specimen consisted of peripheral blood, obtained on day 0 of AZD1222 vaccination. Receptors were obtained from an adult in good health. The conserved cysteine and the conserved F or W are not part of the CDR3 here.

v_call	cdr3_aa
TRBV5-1	ASSLFRSGQANYGYT
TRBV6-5	ASMEGLRTEAF
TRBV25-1	ASSDRGQGYT
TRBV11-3	ASSLDGGDGKNIQY
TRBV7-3	ASSPPGVGDYGYT
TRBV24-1	ATREWCAWTGSNQPQH
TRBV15	ATSREAGNGYT
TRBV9	ASSEWTGTGDNEQF
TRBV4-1	ASRPGPARNTEAF
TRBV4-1	ASSQEGTGVTEQY
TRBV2	ASSEPGNQPQH
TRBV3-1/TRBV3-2	ASGQGDYEQY
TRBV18	ASSPSGGWGYT
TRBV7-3	ASSPGTGGSGELF
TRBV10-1	ASGKTVTYEQY
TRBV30	AWILAGGATQY
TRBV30	AWATQIRQSNTEAF
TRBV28	ASSLGGGAF
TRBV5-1	ASSLGRGETQY
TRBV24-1	ATSDLGNGELF
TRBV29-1	SVEVAPDIQY
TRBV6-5	ASRTTGTDEQY
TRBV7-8	ASSETATNEKLF
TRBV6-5	ASSRLADENIQY
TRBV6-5	ASSYGGQRGYT
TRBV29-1	SERREKQF
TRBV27	ASSFGTDRDEQF
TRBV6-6	ASTPAGGSTDTQY
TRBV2	ASTGGGETDTQY
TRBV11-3	ASSYRGYNSPLH
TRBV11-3	ASSPGGRAHEQY
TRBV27	ASRQGLAKNIQY
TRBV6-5	ASSTGQGTGTEAF
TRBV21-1	ASSKRGLSSYNSPLH
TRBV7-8	AITKGDRLSYEQY
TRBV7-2	ASSSFSAGNGADEQY
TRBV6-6	ASSALAGEAVYEQY
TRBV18	ASSGLYSNQPQH
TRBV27	ASSFGVRDQPQH
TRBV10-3	AIGGQLTYEQY
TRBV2	ASMGEGLDTQY
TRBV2	ASIPTLGQVGYT
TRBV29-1	SAQTGGNQPQH
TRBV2	ASRPGADTQY
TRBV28	ASSEAAYEQY
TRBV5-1	ASSLGGRGNTEAF
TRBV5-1	ASSLGQGQPQH
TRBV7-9	ASSFLGVGYT
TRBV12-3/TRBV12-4	ASSLNADTQY
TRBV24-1	ATPLDRRQPQH
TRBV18	ASSPLPGLAGTTYNEQF
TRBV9	ASSVRGSGANVLT
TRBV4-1	ASSRSPAGEQY
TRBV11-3	ASRKGTEAF
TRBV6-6	ASSYTGTTSTDTQY
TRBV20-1	SARGVEKLF
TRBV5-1	ASSLEGTDTQY